Shown below are 9 T cell receptor beta chains from a single sample sequenced in a study of T cell repertoires in cytomegalovirus infection. Their specific antigens are unknown. Each CDR3 protein gets one entry after TCRdb re-called the reads with MiXCR. The sample lists about 920,000 distinct CDR3 sequences; approximately 30% were seen once. This specimen consisted of cultured CD8+ T cells from PBMCs, obtained from culture after CMV antigen stimulation. Source of these receptors: a human donor in good health (CMV status not recorded). Some clones in this sample may be carry-over from other donors' samples.

J is TRBJ2-7 and V is TRBV10-3; a weak D match, TRBD2 (5 bases). There are 12 residues in the CDR3. Trimming left V 5 bases short and J 7 bases short, with 12 bases between. The V gene's germline CDR1 is ENHRY and CDR2 SYGVKD. This CDR3 is CAISLPRGEQYF. CDR3 bases: TGTGCCATCAGTTTACCTCGAGGGGAGCAGTACTTC.

This clonotype was detected a few times. V usage is TRBV12-3 or TRBV12-4 and J usage is TRBJ2-1, with 7 nucleotides matching TRBD1. Losses at the gene ends were 5 bases for V and 5 bases for J; bases not matched to a gene: 9. This CDR3 region has 15 residues. CDR3: CASSGAWDSHNEQFF. As DNA, the CDR3 is TGTGCCAGCAGTGGGGCCTGGGACAGCCACAATGAGCAGTTCTTC.

V is TRBV6-2 or TRBV6-3 and J is TRBJ2-1, with 10 bases that match TRBD1. The CDR3 is 17 residues long. Germline V CDR1 and CDR2: MNHEY, SVGEGT. V trimming: 9 bases; J trimming: 7 bases; junction bases outside the gene matches: 18. CDR3 protein: CASTKGWTGGFTNEQFF. As DNA, the CDR3 is TGTGCCAGTACGAAGGGTTGGACAGGGGGGTTCACGAATGAGCAGTTCTTC.

The chain combines TRBV6-5 with TRBJ2-3, with D possibly being TRBD1 (5 bases). The V and J ends lost 2 bases and 14 bases respectively, with 14 bases between them. The V gene's germline CDR1 is MNHEY and CDR2 SVGAGI. This CDR3 contains 12 residues. CDR3 DNA: TGTGCCAGCAGTTACCAGGGCAGTCCCCGGTATTTT. It encodes CASSYQGSPRYF.

The V call is TRBV24-1, the J call TRBJ2-1; D call uncertain. V was trimmed by 3 bases and J by 6 bases, leaving 17 bases between them. CDR1 and CDR2 from the germline V gene are KGHDR and SFDVKD. The length of the CDR3 is 16 residues. The CDR3 sequence: CATSDRTGYSLNEQFF. CDR3 nucleotides: TGTGCCACCAGTGATCGCACTGGTTACTCCCTCAATGAGCAGTTCTTC.

The chain carries TRBV20-1 and TRBJ2-5; D is perhaps TRBD1 (5 bases). This CDR3 comprises 15 residues. Germline values: CDR1 DFQATT, CDR2 SNEGSKA (reference sequence). V lost 0 bases, J lost 4 bases, and 15 bases lay in between. In DNA form, the CDR3 reads TGCAGTGCTAGAGATCTTGAAGGGGAAGGAGAGACCCAGTACTTC. Protein product: CSARDLEGEGETQYF.

This clonotype has a count of ten or more. The V call is TRBV7-2, the J call TRBJ2-1; 8 nucleotides match TRBD1. The CDR3 is 15 amino acids. Germline loops: CDR1 SGHTA, CDR2 FQGNSA. J lost 4 bases, V lost 6 bases, and 8 bases had no gene match. CDR3 sequence reads: CASSPDRVVYNEQFF. Written as DNA, the CDR3 is TGTGCCAGCAGTCCGGACAGGGTAGTGTACAATGAGCAGTTCTTC.

In its sample, this clonotype was seen a few times. This sequence joins TRBV27 and TRBJ1-6; D gene unclear. The CDR3 has 17 amino acids. Germline CDR1 MNHEY, CDR2 SMNVEV (reference sequence). The germline V and J ends were trimmed by 3 bases and 8 bases, with 20 bases remaining between them. DNA for the CDR3: TGTGCCAGCAGTTTCGGGTTAGATCCCACGGAGGATTCACCCCTCCACTTT. It codes for CASSFGLDPTEDSPLHF.

This clonotype appeared a few times. The chain has TRBV24-1 and TRBJ2-5; D might be TRBD2 (5 bases). This CDR3 is built from 15 residues. Trimming removed 0 bases from V and 4 bases from J, with 11 bases in between. Germline V gene sequence: CDR1 KGHDR, CDR2 SFDVKD. The CDR3 DNA is TGTGCCACCAGTGATTTGGAAGCTGCGGGAGAGACCCAGTACTTC. Residues: CATSDLEAAGETQYF.